This is a list of T cell receptor beta chains from one sample in a study of long-term antiretroviral therapy in people with HIV. This table comes from immunoSEQ multiplex PCR, and its TCRdb copy is limited to in-frame clones, with some not included. The sample holds tens of thousands of clones, around 83% seen once. The sequenced sample was unsorted PBMCs, obtained 0.8 years after starting antiretroviral therapy. These receptors were obtained from a woman aged 25-40 years with HIV. Both conserved end residues are part of each CDR3. A D gene is named only where the DNA matches it firmly. Rows may omit the clone size; those that give it use once, few, many or a size class.

abundance	v_gene	d_gene	j_gene	len	CDR3nt	CDR3aa
-	TRBV5-1	TRBD1	TRBJ1-1	14	TGCGCCAGCAGCCGCGGGACAGCCAACACTGAAGCTTTCTTT	CASSRGTANTEAFF
-	TRBV5-1	-	TRBJ1-6	14	TGCGCCAGCAGCTTGGAGGGTCTTAATTCACCCCTCCACTTT	CASSLEGLNSPLHF
-	TRBV7-9	-	TRBJ2-1	12	TGTGCCAGCAGCCGCGACTCTAATGAGCAGTTCTTC	CASSRDSNEQFF
-	TRBV30	TRBD1	TRBJ2-1	15	TGTGCCTGGAGTGTAAGTTCGCGACAGGGCAATGAGCAGTTCTTC	CAWSVSSRQGNEQFF
-	TRBV5-4	TRBD1	TRBJ2-1	15	TGTGCCAGCAGACCCGGGACAGGGGACGGCAATGAGCAGTTCTTC	CASRPGTGDGNEQFF
-	TRBV30	TRBD2	TRBJ2-1	16	TGTGCCTGGAGCATACAGACTAGCGGGGGGGCGGGGGAGCAGTTCTTC	CAWSIQTSGGAGEQFF
-	TRBV2	-	TRBJ2-1	13	TGTGCCAGCAGTGAAGATAGGCCCAATGAGCAGTTCTTC	CASSEDRPNEQFF
-	TRBV11-2	TRBD1	TRBJ1-4	16	TGTGCCAGCAGCTTAGTACAGGGGGCAACTAATGAAAAACTGTTTTTT	CASSLVQGATNEKLFF
-	TRBV5-6	TRBD2	TRBJ2-1	17	TGTGCCAGCAGCGAAGGACTAGCGGGGGCCAATTACAATGAGCAGTTCTTC	CASSEGLAGANYNEQFF
-	TRBV29-1	-	TRBJ2-5	16	TGCAGCGCTGGTGAAAGACGGATCCGAGGAGAAGAGACCCAGTACTTC	CSAGERRIRGEETQYF
once	TRBV5-1	-	TRBJ2-7	15	TGCGCCAGCAGGGACCTGGAGGCCATCGCCTACGAGCAGTACTTC	CASRDLEAIAYEQYF
-	TRBV9	-	TRBJ2-5	15	TGTGCCAGCAGCGTAGGTGGGGTGCTCCAAGAGACCCAGTACTTC	CASSVGGVLQETQYF
few	TRBV10-3	-	TRBJ2-2	14	TGTGCCATCAGTGGGACGACAGACACCGGGGAGCTGTTTTTT	CAISGTTDTGELFF
-	TRBV7-2	-	TRBJ2-7	14	TGTGCCAGCAGCTTAGGTTTCAGTGGCTACGAGCAGTACTTC	CASSLGFSGYEQYF
-	TRBV25-1	-	TRBJ1-1	14	TGTGCCAGCAGTGAATCTACAGTGAACACTGAAGCTTTCTTT	CASSESTVNTEAFF
once	TRBV28	-	TRBJ1-5	15	TGTGCCAGCTGGCTAATAGCGGGTAGCAATCAGCCCCAGCATTTT	CASWLIAGSNQPQHF
-	TRBV19	-	TRBJ1-1	14	TGTGCCAGTAATTCCGGGGGGGTAAACACTGAAGCTTTCTTT	CASNSGGVNTEAFF
-	TRBV13	TRBD2	TRBJ2-5	16	TGTGCCAGCAGCTTAGTTCTAGCGGCCCAACCAGAGACCCAGTACTTC	CASSLVLAAQPETQYF
-	TRBV19	-	TRBJ1-1	15	TGTGCCAGTAGTAGGGGAGAACTTCTAAACACTGAAGCTTTCTTT	CASSRGELLNTEAFF
once	TRBV9	-	TRBJ1-1	16	TGTGCCAGCAGCGTAGTTGTGCAGGGTCCGGGGAATGAAGCTTTCTTT	CASSVVVQGPGNEAFF
-	TRBV5-1	-	TRBJ2-2	14	TGCGCCAGCAGCTTGGATTGGAACACCGGGGAGCTGTTTTTT	CASSLDWNTGELFF
-	TRBV10-1	-	TRBJ1-3	18	TGCGCCAGCAGTGGAGGTGAATTGGCCTCGAGCTCTGGAAACACCATATATTTT	CASSGGELASSSGNTIYF
-	TRBV7-2	TRBD2	TRBJ2-5	16	TGTGCCAGCAGCTTAAATAGCGGGGGGGCTCGGGAGACCCAGTACTTC	CASSLNSGGARETQYF
-	TRBV5-1	-	TRBJ2-6	19	TGCGCCAGCAGCTCGAGGAACAAGGAGGGCTTCTCTGGGGCCAACGTCCTGACTTTC	CASSSRNKEGFSGANVLTF
-	TRBV6-5	-	TRBJ1-2	16	TGTGCCAGCAGTTACACTCCGGGACAAAGGCATCATGGCTACACCTTC	CASSYTPGQRHHGYTF
-	TRBV6-1	TRBD1	TRBJ1-1	15	TGTGCCAGCAGTGAAAAGGGACAGGGGAAGGGTGAAGCTTTCTTT	CASSEKGQGKGEAFF
-	TRBV4-1	-	TRBJ1-2	16	TGCGCCAGCAGCCAAGATGGTCAGGAGCCGGGCTATGGCTACACCTTC	CASSQDGQEPGYGYTF
-	TRBV6-1	-	TRBJ1-6	14	TGTGCCAGCAGTGAAGCGAGGGGTAATTCACCCCTCCACTTT	CASSEARGNSPLHF
-	TRBV5-1	-	TRBJ2-7	12	TGCGCCAGCAGGGATGTGACAGAAGGGCAGTACTTC	CASRDVTEGQYF
few	TRBV7-3	-	TRBJ2-2	12	TGTGCCAGCAGCTTAGACACCGGGGAGCTGTTTTTT	CASSLDTGELFF
-	TRBV5-6	-	TRBJ1-2	13	TGTGCCAGCAGCTTTTTACAGGGCGGAGGCTACACCTTC	CASSFLQGGGYTF
-	TRBV30	-	TRBJ1-1	14	TGTGCCTGGAGTAAAGCCCGGACGGATACTGAAGCTTTCTTT	CAWSKARTDTEAFF
-	TRBV5-6	TRBD1	TRBJ1-5	12	TGTGCCAGCAGCTATACAGGGGCGCCCCAGCATTTT	CASSYTGAPQHF
-	TRBV2	TRBD2	TRBJ2-3	14	TGTGCCAGCAGTGTGGGGGGGGGCACAGATACGCAGTATTTT	CASSVGGGTDTQYF
-	TRBV18	-	TRBJ1-2	16	TGTGCCAGCTCACTCCCTGGGGCCAGTCCTATCTATGGCTACACCTTC	CASSLPGASPIYGYTF
once	TRBV6-5	-	TRBJ1-2	16	TGTGCCAGCAGTTACTCGAATACCGGAGCTAACTATGGCTACACCTTC	CASSYSNTGANYGYTF
-	TRBV6-1	TRBD1	TRBJ1-1	14	TGTGCCAGTCACCTCAACAGGGGGAACACTGAAGCTTTCTTT	CASHLNRGNTEAFF
-	TRBV5-1	-	TRBJ1-6	14	TGCGCCAGCTCTCCCGTCGCTTCGAATTCACCCCTCCACTTT	CASSPVASNSPLHF
once	TRBV7-3	-	TRBJ2-5	13	TGTGCCAGCAGGGGGGCAGCCCAAGAGACCCAGTACTTC	CASRGAAQETQYF
few	TRBV27	TRBD1	TRBJ2-5	13	TGTGCCAGCGGAGAGGGACAGGCCATGGCCCAGTACTTC	CASGEGQAMAQYF
-	TRBV5-6	-	TRBJ1-6	13	TGTGCCAGCAGCCCAGCAGGGATTTCACCCCTCCACTTT	CASSPAGISPLHF
-	TRBV19	TRBD1	TRBJ1-5	14	TGTGCCAGTAGTATCCAGACAGGGGGGCAGCCCCAGCATTTT	CASSIQTGGQPQHF
-	TRBV9	-	TRBJ1-2	15	TGTGCCAGCAGCGATGGGACACAGCGAAACTATGGCTACACCTTC	CASSDGTQRNYGYTF
-	TRBV5-1	-	TRBJ2-3	12	TGCGCCAGCAGCCCCAGCACAGATACGCAGTATTTT	CASSPSTDTQYF
few	TRBV27	-	TRBJ2-2	12	TGTGCCAGCAGCGGACAAACCGGGGAGCTGTTTTTT	CASSGQTGELFF
-	TRBV6-5	-	TRBJ1-1	13	TGTGCCAGCAGGGGCAGTCCTCCCACTGAAGCTTTCTTT	CASRGSPPTEAFF
-	TRBV9	-	TRBJ1-5	15	TGTGCCAGCAGCGCCGCCGCGGGGGTTGACCAGCCCCAGCATTTT	CASSAAAGVDQPQHF
few	TRBV5-5	-	TRBJ1-6	13	TGTGCCAGCAGCTTGGGGGGCAATTCACCCCTCCACTTT	CASSLGGNSPLHF